These 28 T cell receptor beta chains came from one sample sequenced in a study of tumor-infiltrating lymphocytes in primary liver carcinoma. Using a constant-region primer together with ProtoScript II reverse transcriptase, TCR beta cDNA was made from about 490 ng of total RNA. Researchers made the TCR beta libraries by running three nested multiplex PCR rounds with slightly modified ARM-PCR. Use of TRBV1-TRBV30 forward primers with a C-beta reverse primer characterized the first two PCR rounds, which lasted 10 cycles each. TCRdb called the multiplex PCR reads again in MiXCR, with one record for every CDR3 protein. This sample has about 96,000 distinct CDR3 sequences, with 68% found just once. Extraction of RNA together with DNA used about 17-30 mg of unsorted bulk tissue. Sequencing was performed on tumor-adjacent normal liver tissue. The source of these receptors is a middle-aged man with primary liver carcinoma and hepatitis B virus infection.

This clonotype occurred many times. The V and J genes are TRBV29-1 and TRBJ2-7; 10 bases are a match to TRBD1. CDR1 is SQVTM and CDR2 is ANQGSEA in the germline V gene. CDR3 size: 14 residues. The J segment lost 7 bases and the V segment lost 4 bases, leaving 10 bases of the junction unmatched. The CDR3 DNA sequence: TGCAGCGTTGCGACAGGGGGCCACCTAAGGGAGCAGTACTTC. It specifies CSVATGGHLREQYF.

This sequence joins TRBV4-1 and TRBJ2-7, with D maybe TRBD2 (6 bases). This CDR3 is built from 17 residues. Trimming removed 4 bases at V and 0 bases at J, with 19 bases between. Germline lookup yields CDR1 MGHRA and CDR2 YSYEKL. The DNA for the CDR3 is TGCGCCAGCAGCCCCCGAGGCCTTGGGGACTGCTCCTACGAGCAGTACTTC. This sequence encodes CASSPRGLGDCSYEQYF.

The chain recombines TRBV11-2 with TRBJ2-5, with 8 positions matching TRBD1. Germline CDR1 reads SGHAT; CDR2 reads FQNNGV. V dropped 2 bases and J dropped 7; count of bases not matched to a gene: 12. This CDR3 has 16 amino acids. The CDR3: CASSLSLTGDGGTQYF. Written as DNA, the CDR3 is TGTGCCAGCAGCTTAAGCCTGACAGGGGACGGAGGGACCCAGTACTTC.

For this clonotype: Since a much larger clone is just one base distant, this may be a read error. V and J are TRBV14 and TRBJ2-1; 9 bases agree with TRBD2. CDR1 and CDR2 (germline): SGHDN, FVKESK. The CDR3 runs 16 residues. CDR3 protein: CASSQDPASGVNEQPF. The CDR3 coding sequence is TGTGCCAGCAGCCAAGATCCAGCTAGCGGGGTCAATGAGCAGCCCTTC.

In regard to this clonotype: Mismatch with germline at one junction end may stem from a read error. The chain joins TRBV11-2 to TRBJ2-3, with TRBD2 as a possible D gene (6 bases). There are 16 residues in the CDR3. CDR1 SGHAT and CDR2 FQNNGV come from the germline V gene. Here the CDR3 reads CASGPPTSGSTDMQYF. Here the CDR3 DNA reads TGTGCCAGCGGCCCCCCGACTAGTGGCAGCACAGATATGCAGTATTTT.

This rearrangement joins TRBV7-9 to TRBJ2-2, with D perhaps matching TRBD2 (5 bases). Germline values: CDR1 SEHNR, CDR2 FQNEAQ (reference sequence). The CDR3 consists of 13 residues. V dropped 1 base and J dropped 10 bases, with 10 bases sitting between them. This CDR3 is CASSLVFGEELFF. CDR3 nucleotide sequence: TGTGCCAGCAGCTTAGTATTCGGGGAGGAGCTGTTTTTT.

This clonotype appeared many times. The rearrangement links TRBV12-3 or TRBV12-4 to TRBJ2-3, with no clear D. The CDR3 is 18 residues long. V was pared by 1 base and J by 0 bases, with 17 bases between. The CDR3: CASSLGAPSHASTDTQYF. Here the CDR3 DNA reads TGTGCCAGCAGTTTAGGGGCCCCTTCTCATGCTAGCACAGATACGCAGTATTTT.

To note about this clonotype: Possible read error: a much larger clone is one base away. The rearrangement joins TRBV6-5 to TRBJ2-5, with 8 positions matching TRBD2. The CDR3 covers 16 residues. Per the germline V gene, CDR1 is MNHEY and CDR2 is SVGAGI. The CDR3 DNA reads TGTGTCAGCAGCCCCACCCAGCGGGGGCCCCGGGAGACCCAGTACTTC. This gives the protein CVSSPTQRGPRETQYF.

In the case of this clonotype: A much more abundant neighbour one base away suggests this may be a read error. This chain joins TRBV6-1 and TRBJ2-2; D perhaps matches TRBD1 (6 bases). The germline V gene has CDR1 MNHNS and CDR2 SASEGT. The length of the CDR3 is 13 residues. CDR3 residues: CAISAEGDGELFF. CDR3 bases: TGTGCCATCAGTGCTGAGGGGGACGGGGAGCTGTTTTTT.

The chain recombines TRBV12-3 or TRBV12-4 with TRBJ2-1; no clear D gene. The CDR3 has 15 amino acids. With 7 bases removed from V and 1 base from J, the gap between germline ends came to 14 bases. The chain's CDR3 is CASNTSSESYNEQFF. For the CDR3, the DNA is TGTGCCAGCAATACGTCTTCGGAGTCCTACAATGAGCAGTTCTTC.

A note on this clonotype: A junction boundary mismatches the germline segment, possibly from a read error. CDR3 in DNA: TGTGCCAGCAGCTTTGAGGGGGGCGAGAATGAGCAGTTCTTT. Its translation is CASSFEGGENEQFF. The V and J genes are TRBV11-2 and TRBJ2-1, with D possibly called TRBD1 or TRBD2 (6 bases each). CDR1 and CDR2 from the germline V gene are SGHAT and FQNNGV. The CDR3 extends over 14 amino acids.

The J gene is TRBJ2-7, the V gene TRBV11-2, with D possibly being TRBD2 (6 bases). Germline V gene lookup returns CDR1 SGHAT and CDR2 FQNNGV. The CDR3 consists of 14 residues. The CDR3 reads CTCSSGLSLYEQYF. In nucleotides, the CDR3 is TGTACCTGTAGCTCGGGACTTAGCCTCTACGAGCAGTACTTC.

Worth noting for this clonotype: This may stem from a read error, because a much larger clone lies one nucleotide away. The J gene is TRBJ1-1, the V gene TRBV14, with D perhaps matching TRBD1 (6 bases). In germline, CDR1 is SGHDN, CDR2 FVKESK. The CDR3 length is 15 residues. As DNA, the CDR3 is TGTGCCAGCAGGCAAGTTCCAGGGGCGAACACTGAAGCTTTCTTT. Protein sequence: CASRQVPGANTEAFF.

To note about this clonotype: It may be a read error: a sequence one base away is much more abundant. CDR3 loop: CSVGFPSSAGGELFF. CDR3 DNA: TGCAGCGTTGGATTCCCCTCTAGCGCGGGCGGGGAGCTGTTTTTT. V and J are TRBV29-1 and TRBJ2-2; a weak D match, TRBD2 (6 bases). The V gene's germline CDR1 is SQVTM and CDR2 ANQGSEA. V lost 4 bases and J lost 7, with 19 bases in between. The CDR3 has 15 amino acids.

A note on this clonotype: One end of the junction varies from germline; a read error may be responsible. The rearrangement joins TRBV10-3 to TRBJ2-6; D call uncertain. The CDR3 covers 12 residues. Germline CDR1 reads ENHRY; CDR2 reads SYGVKD. CDR3 DNA sequence: TGTGCCATCAATAGTGCGGCCAACTTCCTGACTTTC. The encoded protein is CAINSAANFLTF.

As to this clonotype: The junction departs from the called germline gene at one end, perhaps through a read error. CDR3 in amino acids: CASSTPGTGAGANALTF. CDR3 coding DNA: TGTGCCAGCAGCACTCCCGGGACAGGGGCTGGAGCCAACGCCCTGACTTTC. The rearrangement links TRBV5-4 to TRBJ2-6; 10 bases align to TRBD1. CDR1 and CDR2 from the germline V gene are SGHNT and YYREEE (reference sequence). This CDR3 has 17 amino acids.

Regarding this clonotype: In this CDR3 the conserved last residue, phenylalanine or tryptophan, is missing, so a read error is likely. The chain joins TRBV5-4 to TRBJ2-5; unclear D gene. This CDR3 contains 13 residues. CDR1 is SGHNT, CDR2 YYREEE, per germline (reference sequence). Trimming pared 4 bases from V and 3 bases from J, leaving 10 bases between. The CDR3 coding sequence is TGTGCCAGCAGCCAGGACGAGAAAGAGACCCAGTACATC. This gives the protein CASSQDEKETQYI.

The chain uses TRBV6-5 and TRBJ2-5; 9 nucleotides line up with TRBD2. This CDR3 has 14 amino acids. The germline V gene encodes CDR1 MNHEY and CDR2 SVGAGI. V shed 6 bases and J 5 bases; nucleotides not matched to a gene: 7. Written as DNA, the CDR3 is TGTGCCAGCAGGAGGACTAGCGTCCACGAGACCCAGTACTTC. Encoded protein: CASRRTSVHETQYF.

A remark on this clonotype: A clone one base away is much larger, so this may be a read error. The chain recombines TRBV4-1 with TRBJ1-5; no reliable D call. Per germline, CDR1 MGHRA and CDR2 YSYEKL. The CDR3 is 15 residues long. This CDR3 is CASSQDQGSSQPQHF. DNA of the CDR3: TGCGCCAGCAGCCAAGATCAAGGGAGCAGTCAGCCCCAGCATTTT.

The V and J genes are TRBV6-4 and TRBJ2-3; 8 nucleotides line up with TRBD2. Germline CDR1 and CDR2: MRHNA and SNTAGT. Losses at the gene ends were 0 bases for V and 2 bases for J; bases not matched to a gene: 1. The CDR3 loop spans 15 amino acids. CDR3 loop: CASSDSSGNTDTQYF. The CDR3, as DNA: TGTGCCAGCAGTGACTCTAGCGGGAACACAGATACGCAGTATTTT.

This sequence joins TRBV28 and TRBJ2-5, with TRBD1 as a possible D gene (5 bases). Germline-derived CDR1 and CDR2 are MDHEN and SYDVKM. This CDR3 is built from 15 residues. V was trimmed by 4 bases and J by 2 bases, leaving 14 bases between them. The chain's CDR3 is CASSSRAAAQETQYF. CDR3 bases: TGTGCCAGCAGTTCCAGGGCAGCCGCACAAGAGACCCAGTACTTC.

For this clonotype: Germline and junction disagree at one end, which may indicate a read error. The V call is TRBV11-1, the J call TRBJ2-1, with 12 bases matching TRBD2. From germline, CDR1 is SGHAT and CDR2 FQDESV (reference sequence). This CDR3 comprises 19 residues. CDR3 coding DNA: TGTGCCAGCAGCTTTGAACTCGGACTAGCGGGAACCTCCTACAATGAGCAGGTCTTC. It translates to CASSFELGLAGTSYNEQVF.

Note on this clonotype: Germline and junction disagree at one end, which may indicate a read error. The chain is built from TRBV7-8 and TRBJ2-2; 7 bases agree with TRBD2. The CDR3 is made up of 14 amino acids. Germline V gene data show CDR1 as SGHVS and CDR2 as FQNEAQ. CDR3: CASNLAGGAGELFF. In nucleotides, the CDR3 is TGTGCCAGCAACTTAGCGGGTGGGGCCGGGGAGCTGTTTTTT.

A note on this clonotype: One end of the junction fails to match germline, which may point to a read error. The chain employs TRBV4-2 and TRBJ1-4; D not resolved. The CDR3 totals 15 residues. Looked up from germline, CDR1 is LGHNA and CDR2 is YNFKEQ. The CDR3 reads CASSQDGRRHEKLYF. The CDR3 DNA reads TGTGCCAGTAGCCAAGACGGCAGGAGGCATGAAAAACTGTATTTT.

The V call is TRBV21-1, the J call TRBJ2-2; the table's D call, TRBD2, has no DNA check behind it. TRBV21-1 is recorded as a pseudogene. The CDR3 sequence is 15 residues long. The CDR3 region is CAGPLGSPNTGELFF. DNA for the CDR3: TGTGCCGGGCCACTCGGGAGTCCGAACACCGGGGAGCTGTTTTTT.

Notes on this clonotype: One junction end does not reproduce the germline sequence, and a read error may be involved. V gene TRBV7-9 combines with J gene TRBJ2-3; tentative D call: TRBD1 (6 bases). The CDR3 covers 14 residues. CDR1 and CDR2 from the germline V gene are SEHNR and FQNEAQ (reference sequence). Here the CDR3 reads CASSLNRVPDTHYF. The CDR3 bases are TGTGCGAGCAGCTTGAACAGGGTGCCAGATACGCATTACTTT.

Comments on this clonotype: With a much larger clone just one base away, this may be a read error. The rearrangement links TRBV7-9 to TRBJ2-3; the D is unclear. The CDR3 is 15 amino acids. Per germline, CDR1 SEHNR and CDR2 FQNEAQ (reference sequence). The DNA of the CDR3 is TGTGCCAGCAGCTTAGCGGGGTCTCGCACAGATGCGCAGTATTTT. This gives the protein CASSLAGSRTDAQYF.

With respect to this clonotype: The conserved phenylalanine or tryptophan is not found at the CDR3 terminus, so this likely reflects a read error. This chain connects TRBV28 to TRBJ1-2; TRBD1 might be the D (5 bases). Germline assignment: CDR1 MDHEN and CDR2 SYDVKM. V lost 5 bases and J lost 4, with 14 bases in between. The length of the CDR3 is 14 residues. CDR3 region: CASSDGDSFYGYTL. The CDR3 DNA reads TGTGCCAGCAGTGATGGAGACAGCTTCTATGGCTACACCCTC.